A few counts support the clone carrying this T cell receptor beta chain. This specimen belongs to a study of blood T cell repertoires in COVID-19. Germline V gene sequence: CDR1 SEHNR, CDR2 FQNEAQ (reference sequence). CDR3 size: 14 residues. Trimming took 5 bases from V and 1 from J, leaving 11 bases between them. The participants were between about 18 and 95 years old and came from under 25 US areas. The data were produced by immunoSEQ multiplex PCR, yet TCRdb's version contains in-frame clones alone and is incomplete. In the table there are approximately 200,000 clones, roughly 90% of which are singletons.

J is TRBJ1-1 and V is TRBV7-9; D may be TRBD1 (6 bases). The sequence came from a woman aged 30 to 39 who had recovered from COVID-19. Specimen: PBMCs or T cells enriched from blood (not recorded which). The CDR3 protein is CASSRGHQNTEAFF. The CDR3 DNA follows: TGTGCCAGCAGCCGGGGACACCAGAACACTGAAGCTTTCTTT.